Reported below is one T cell receptor (beta chain). V was shortened by 0 bases and J by 3 bases, with 23 bases between the two germline ends. The CDR3 sequence is 20 residues long. Germline V gives CDR1 LGHNA, CDR2 YSLEER. Some clones are missing from TCRdb's copy, which holds only in-frame ones; the method was immunoSEQ multiplex PCR. This table has some 720,000 clones, roughly 88% appearing once. The sample originates from a study of shared T cell receptors in the human thymus. These same data were also listed under a study on human thymus T cells. From that second work: The donors were infants in Finland with congenital heart defects, otherwise immunologically healthy. Thymic material originated from resections removed in the course of corrective heart surgery. Related research described thymic repertoires that were highly overlapping among unrelated individuals.

The specimen was thymocytes. The TCR originated in a boy younger than two with a congenital heart defect. This chain connects TRBV4-3 to TRBJ2-2, with D unclear. The CDR3: CASSQDDGPGKQSDTGELFF. CDR3 coding DNA: TGCGCCAGCAGCCAAGATGATGGGCCAGGAAAGCAGTCGGACACCGGGGAGCTGTTTTTT.